Below are 15 T cell receptor beta chains sequenced from a single sample in a study of CD8 T cells in ankylosing spondylitis (dated by TCRdb to 2017 to 2019). The protocol used for the library was 5' RACE. The instrument given in TCRdb is Illumina HiSeq 2500. TCRdb itself trimmed the public reads at Q25 with fastp, ran MiXCR and retained productive beta chains. CDR3 protein duplicates are merged, each entry listing the most common genes and DNA. The sample table shows about 800,000 distinct CDR3 sequences, and around 11% are seen once. The ten largest make up about 0.49% of the sample. No antigen has been identified for these receptors. Overall study outcomes, separate from this receptor: A TCR beta motif made up of several highly homologous amino acid variants appeared to be characteristic of blood from ankylosing spondylitis patients.

Material: blood, either unsorted or a sorted T cell fraction (not recorded which). The origin of the receptors is a male donor with ankylosing spondylitis.

The genes are TRBV15 and TRBJ1-2; possible D gene TRBD1, 5 bases. V lost 5 bases to trimming and J lost 2 bases, with 12 bases between them. The CDR3 spans 14 residues. From germline, CDR1 is LNHNV and CDR2 YYDKDF (reference sequence). CDR3 region: CATSHRRLNYGYTF. For the CDR3, the DNA is TGTGCCACCAGCCACAGGCGATTAAACTATGGCTACACCTTC.

The chain employs TRBV4-3 and TRBJ2-7; D might be TRBD1 or TRBD2, each matching 7 bases. V lost 2 bases to trimming and J lost 3 bases, with 17 bases between them. The CDR3 extends over 16 amino acids. CDR1 and CDR2 from the germline V gene are LGHNA and YSLEER. CDR3: CASSQLPGRGLYEQYF. As DNA, the CDR3 is TGCGCCAGCAGCCAACTCCCAGGGAGGGGGCTCTACGAGCAGTACTTC.

This clonotype was seen a single time. The chain links TRBV7-1 to TRBJ1-1, with TRBD1 identical over 8 bases. TRBV7-1 is an open reading frame, and its role is uncertain. The CDR3 has 15 residues. Trimming at V came to 2 bases and at J to 3 bases, leaving 5 bases not matched to a gene. CDR3 region: CASSSNGQGDTEAFF. The CDR3 DNA sequence: TGTGCCAGCAGCTCAAACGGACAGGGTGACACTGAAGCTTTCTTT.

The chain has TRBV5-6 and TRBJ1-1, with a weak D call TRBD1 (6 bases). Deletions cut 4 bases from V and 4 bases from J, with 17 bases between. There are 15 residues in the CDR3. Per the germline V gene, CDR1 is SGHDT and CDR2 is YYEEEE. In nucleotides, the CDR3 is TGTGCCAGCAGCACGACGGGACACTGGGGCACTGAAGCTTTCTTT. This gives the protein CASSTTGHWGTEAFF. Supplemented by reference TRBV5-6 and TRBJ1-1, the full variable domain reads DAGVTQSPTHLIKTRGQQVTLRCSPKSGHDTVSWYQQALGQGPQFIFQYYEEEERQRGNFPDRFSGHQFPNYSSELNVNALLLGDSALYLCASSTTGHWGTEAFFGQGTRLTVV.

At least ten counts were recorded for this clonotype. This chain uses TRBV4-3 with TRBJ2-3, with 8 nucleotides matching TRBD2. J gave up 2 bases and V 4 bases, and 2 bases lay outside the gene matches. The CDR3 is 14 amino acids. Germline assignment: CDR1 LGHNA and CDR2 YSLEER. The CDR3 sequence: CASSRTSNTDTQYF. CDR3 DNA: TGCGCCAGCAGCCGGACTAGCAACACAGATACGCAGTATTTT.

Only a few counts were recorded for this clonotype. This chain uses TRBV28 with TRBJ2-5, with TRBD1 matching over 9 bases. The ends lost 3 bases at V and 2 bases at J; junction bases unmatched: 10. The germline V gene encodes CDR1 MDHEN and CDR2 SYDVKM. The CDR3 is 17 residues long. The CDR3 nucleotides are TGTGCCAGCAGTTTCCCCCGGACAGGGGAAGGGCAAGAGACCCAGTACTTC. Protein sequence: CASSFPRTGEGQETQYF.

V is TRBV6-1 and J is TRBJ2-1; a weak D match, TRBD2 (7 bases). Germline V gene data show CDR1 as MNHNS and CDR2 as SASEGT. This CDR3 region has 15 residues. Deletions cut 6 bases from V and 0 bases from J, with 12 bases between. CDR3 DNA sequence: TGTGCCAGCAGCCGGCGGGGGCCCTCCTACAATGAGCAGTTCTTC. Translating gives CASSRRGPSYNEQFF.

This clonotype was seen a handful of times. This chain connects TRBV28 to TRBJ2-1; 9 nucleotides align to TRBD2. Germline V gives CDR1 MDHEN, CDR2 SYDVKM. The CDR3 consists of 16 residues. Trimming removed 6 bases from V and 9 bases from J; junction bases left unmatched: 15. The CDR3 coding sequence is TGTGCCAGCAGCCGCAGTATCGGACTAGCGAGGGGTGAGCAGTTCTTC. Amino acid sequence: CASSRSIGLARGEQFF.

A note on this clonotype: At one boundary the junction diverges from the germline segment, which might be a read error. The rearrangement joins TRBV28 to TRBJ2-1; D might be TRBD2 (7 bases). The length of the CDR3 is 15 residues. Looked up from germline, CDR1 is MDHEN and CDR2 is SYDVKM. The CDR3: CASILGGAMHNEQFF. The CDR3 DNA reads TGTGCCAGCATTTTAGGGGGGGCGATGCACAATGAGCAGTTCTTC.

V and J are TRBV12-3 or TRBV12-4 and TRBJ2-3; TRBD1 aligns across 8 bases. After removal of 4 bases from V and 1 base from J, the junction contained 10 bases not matched to a gene. The CDR3 has 17 amino acids. The CDR3 loop reads CASSWIRGQGGTDTQYF. DNA of the CDR3: TGTGCCAGCAGTTGGATCAGGGGGCAGGGTGGCACAGATACGCAGTATTTT.

This clonotype was observed a handful of times. This chain joins TRBV9 and TRBJ2-5; D gene ambiguous. This CDR3 comprises 13 residues. Germline V gene data show CDR1 as SGDLS and CDR2 as YYNGEE. Between the trimmed V and J ends, which lost 1 base and 2 bases, there was a span of 6 bases. In nucleotides, the CDR3 is TGTGCCAGCAGCGTATCAGCTCAAGAGACCCAGTACTTC. This translates into CASSVSAQETQYF.

This clonotype occurred a few times. The rearrangement uses TRBV20-1 and TRBJ2-5; D is perhaps TRBD1 (6 bases). The V and J ends lost 0 bases and 8 bases respectively, with 13 bases between them. CDR1 and CDR2 from the germline V gene are DFQATT and SNEGSKA (reference sequence). This CDR3 comprises 13 residues. The CDR3 nucleotides read TGCAGTGCTAGAGATACAGGGACGGAAACCCAGTACTTC. Its translation is CSARDTGTETQYF.

The chain couples TRBV20-1 to TRBJ2-3, with unresolved D. Germline CDR1 is DFQATT and CDR2 is SNEGSKA (reference sequence). This CDR3 contains 13 residues. Trimming pared 5 bases from V and 2 bases from J, leaving 11 bases between. CDR3 nucleotides: TGCAGTGCTGGGGTGGTGGTCACAGATACGCAGTATTTT. Translation: CSAGVVVTDTQYF.

This clonotype was seen a few times. The gene calls are TRBV27 and TRBJ1-5; 7 bases fit TRBD1. V dropped 4 bases and J dropped 2; count of bases not matched to a gene: 5. Germline CDR1 MNHEY, CDR2 SMNVEV (reference sequence). The CDR3 is made up of 15 amino acids. The chain's CDR3 is CASSSTGYGNQPQHF. The CDR3 coding sequence is TGTGCCAGCAGTTCGACAGGGTACGGCAATCAGCCCCAGCATTTT.

V and J are TRBV19 and TRBJ2-2, with 7 bases identical to TRBD1. The CDR3 sequence is 13 residues long. Germline-derived CDR1 and CDR2 are LNHDA and SQIVND (reference sequence). V was clipped by 6 bases and J by 4 bases; unmatched bases: 2. CDR3 in amino acids: CASRDRPTGELFF. The CDR3 bases are TGTGCCAGTAGGGACAGGCCCACCGGGGAGCTGTTTTTT.